Below, 25 T cell receptor beta chains from the same sample are listed, as sequenced in a study of vaccination effects on CD4 cells after COVID-19. Only in-frame clones appear in the TCRdb table, and some are missing; sequencing was by immunoSEQ multiplex PCR. The sample holds tens of thousands of clones, approximately 82% seen once. No antigen is known for these receptors. Sequencing followed a ViraFEST assay step that expanded antigen-specific CD4+ T cells with viral peptide pools. The authors isolated CD4+ T cells after about eleven days of culture. Two-dose BNT162b2 or mRNA-1273 vaccination was given to participants. Sample: CD4+ T cells from PBMCs cultured with HCoV-NL63 spike peptides, taken after COVID-19 vaccination. The receptors come from a human donor who received a COVID-19 vaccine. Some clones in this sample may be carry-over from other donors' samples.

This chain links TRBV3-1 (or the pseudogene TRBV3-2) with TRBJ2-5; no reliable D call. The CDR3 runs 13 residues. V was clipped by 4 bases and J by 5 bases, with 11 bases between them. Germline CDR1 reads LGHDT; CDR2 reads YNNKEL (reference sequence). CDR3 sequence reads: CASSPGQKETQYF. The CDR3 DNA sequence: TGTGCCAGCAGCCCCGGTCAGAAGGAGACCCAGTACTTC.

For the CDR3, the DNA is TGCGCCAGCAGTAAACAGAGCTCCTACGAGCAGTACGTC. Its protein product is CASSKQSSYEQYV. The chain joins TRBV10-2 to TRBJ2-7; the D is unclear. Germline V gives CDR1 WSHSY, CDR2 SAAADI. This CDR3 is built from 13 residues. Trimming removed 5 bases at V and 0 bases at J, with 8 bases between.

This clone was seen a handful of times. CDR3 DNA: TGCGCCAGCAGCTTAAGTTTCTCGGCACTTAATGAAAAACTGTTTTTT. This gives the protein CASSLSFSALNEKLFF. This sequence joins TRBV5-1 and TRBJ1-4; unclear D gene. The V end was cut by 2 bases, the J end by 4 bases, with 15 bases between. The CDR3 has 16 amino acids. CDR1 is SGHRS and CDR2 is YFSETQ in the germline V gene.

This rearrangement joins TRBV30 to TRBJ1-5; 9 nucleotides align to TRBD1. This CDR3 has 18 amino acids. V dropped 2 bases and J dropped 0; count of bases not matched to a gene: 11. Germline V CDR1 and CDR2: GTSNPN, SVGIG (reference sequence). In DNA form, the CDR3 reads TGTGCCTGGAGTCCCGGGACAGGGAGAACCTATAGCAATCAGCCCCAGCATTTT. This encodes CAWSPGTGRTYSNQPQHF. The whole variable domain, filled in from reference TRBV30 and TRBJ1-5, reads SQTIHQWPATLVQPVGSPLSLECTVEGTSNPNLYWYRQAAGRGLQLLFYSVGIGQISSEVPQNLSASRPQDRQFILSSKKLLLSDSGFYLCAWSPGTGRTYSNQPQHFGDGTRLSIL.

This rearrangement joins TRBV30 to TRBJ1-5; D perhaps matches TRBD1 (6 bases). Trimming pared 4 bases from V and 0 bases from J, leaving 10 bases between. This CDR3 spans 14 amino acids. Germline CDR1 and CDR2: GTSNPN and SVGIG (reference sequence). This CDR3 is CAWKIGGSNQPQHF. As DNA, the CDR3 is TGTGCCTGGAAAATAGGGGGTAGCAATCAGCCCCAGCATTTT.

V and J are TRBV19 and TRBJ2-7; a weak D match, TRBD2 (7 bases). From germline, CDR1 is LNHDA and CDR2 SQIVND (reference sequence). The CDR3 sequence is 13 residues long. The germline V and J ends were trimmed by 8 bases and 6 bases, with 17 bases remaining between them. DNA for the CDR3: TGTGCCAGTTCCGACTCCGGGGGGCTCGAGCAGTACGTC. Protein sequence: CASSDSGGLEQYV.

This sequence joins TRBV3-1 (or the pseudogene TRBV3-2) and TRBJ1-4, with D unclear. The CDR3 runs to 14 residues. V dropped 3 bases and J dropped 0 bases, with 5 bases sitting between them. The germline CDR1 and CDR2 sequences are LGHDT and YNNKEL (reference sequence). CDR3 amino acids: CASSHTATNEKLFF. The CDR3 region has the DNA TGTGCCAGCAGCCATACAGCAACTAATGAAAAACTGTTTTTT.

CDR3: CASRPAVQISPLHF. The DNA of the CDR3 is TGTGCCAGCAGACCGGCGGTGCAGATTTCACCCCTCCACTTT. This rearrangement joins TRBV2 to TRBJ1-6; D is unclear. Germline-derived CDR1 and CDR2 are SNHLY and FYNNEI. Trimming pared 6 bases from V and 9 bases from J, leaving 15 bases between. The CDR3 has 14 amino acids.

The rearrangement links TRBV19 to TRBJ2-1, with 7 bases identical to TRBD1. Per the germline V gene, CDR1 is LNHDA and CDR2 is SQIVND (reference sequence). The CDR3 has 14 amino acids. V lost 9 bases and J lost 9; bases outside the gene matches: 14. The CDR3 nucleotides are TGTGCCAGCCTGGGACAGCGTGGAACCAGTGAGCAGTTCTTC. Translating it yields CASLGQRGTSEQFF.

With regard to this clone: This sample also contains other DNA sequences that code for the same CDR3. This rearrangement joins TRBV7-2 to TRBJ2-7, with D unresolved. V was pared by 1 base and J by 7 bases, with 11 bases between. The CDR3 loop spans 13 amino acids. In germline, CDR1 is SGHTA, CDR2 FQGNSA. The DNA of the CDR3 is TGTGCCAGCAGCTTAGTGGCTGGGTATGAGCAGTACGTC. Translated: CASSLVAGYEQYV.

The chain recombines TRBV10-2 with TRBJ1-3; D remains ambiguous. The CDR3 length is 14 residues. Germline loops: CDR1 WSHSY, CDR2 SAAADI. With 3 bases removed from V and 2 bases from J, the gap between germline ends came to 8 bases. In DNA form, the CDR3 reads TGCGCCAGCAGTGAAAGTCGTACTGGAAACACCATATATTTT. Its protein is CASSESRTGNTIYF.

The chain has TRBV4-1 and TRBJ1-1; no clear D. Germline V gene sequence: CDR1 MGHRA, CDR2 YSYEKL. The CDR3 has 15 amino acids. With 3 bases removed from V and 1 base from J, the gap between germline ends came to 12 bases. The CDR3 DNA is TGCGCCAGCAGCCACCCTGGCATGGGGAACACTGAAGCTTTCTTT. It specifies CASSHPGMGNTEAFF.

The V and J genes are TRBV7-9 and TRBJ2-2; D unresolved. Germline V lookup: CDR1 SEHNR, CDR2 FQNEAQ (reference sequence). Trimming stripped 7 bases from V and 5 bases from J, with 11 bases between. The CDR3 sequence is 13 residues long. The CDR3 protein is CASNMQETGELFF. CDR3 coding DNA: TGTGCCAGCAACATGCAGGAGACCGGGGAGCTGTTTTTT.

The chain carries TRBV6-5 and TRBJ1-1; D uncertain. The CDR3 loop spans 15 amino acids. Trimming removed 5 bases from V and 4 bases from J, with 17 bases in between. In germline, CDR1 is MNHEY, CDR2 SVGAGI. The CDR3 coding sequence is TGTGCCAGCAGTACCCCGAAAAGGGCGGGCACTGAAGCTTTCTTT. Encoded protein: CASSTPKRAGTEAFF.

The rearrangement joins TRBV19 to TRBJ1-6, with TRBD1 identical over 10 bases. In germline, CDR1 is LNHDA, CDR2 SQIVND (reference sequence). The CDR3 is 15 amino acids. The trim removed 3 bases at V and 10 bases at J, leaving 6 bases unmatched. The CDR3 loop is CASSISGTGDSPLHF. The CDR3 nucleotides read TGTGCCAGTAGTATCTCGGGGACAGGGGACTCACCCCTCCACTTT.

This clone has more than one count but fewer than ten. This chain links TRBV5-1 with TRBJ1-4, with D unresolved. Germline V gene lookup returns CDR1 SGHRS and CDR2 YFSETQ. V was cut by 4 bases and J by 2 bases, with 12 bases left in between. There are 15 residues in the CDR3. The CDR3 DNA follows: TGCGCCAGCAGCCCGGGAAGATCGACTAATGAAAAACTGTTTTTT. It encodes CASSPGRSTNEKLFF.

The CDR3 sequence is CAWVVRGPSTEAFF. The CDR3 bases are TGTGCCTGGGTCGTGAGGGGGCCTAGCACTGAAGCTTTCTTT. V and J are TRBV30 and TRBJ1-1; TRBD1 agrees at 7 bases. The CDR3 consists of 14 residues. Germline CDR1 is GTSNPN and CDR2 is SVGIG (reference sequence). Trimming at V came to 5 bases and at J to 4 bases, leaving 10 bases not matched to a gene.

The chain couples TRBV7-2 to TRBJ2-2; weak D call: TRBD2 (5 bases). The CDR3 runs 17 residues. V was shortened by 2 bases and J by 2 bases, with 15 bases between the two germline ends. Germline V lookup: CDR1 SGHTA, CDR2 FQGNSA. CDR3 bases: TGTGCCAGCAGCTTATTTGGGAGCCCCACTAACACCGGGGAGCTGTTTTTT. Translation: CASSLFGSPTNTGELFF.

The CDR3 region is CASSHRVVKETQYF. CDR3 DNA sequence: TGTGCCAGCAGCCACAGGGTAGTAAAAGAGACCCAGTACTTC. This chain connects TRBV7-2 to TRBJ2-5; tentatively, D is TRBD1 (6 bases). The CDR3 runs to 14 residues. Germline CDR1 SGHTA, CDR2 FQGNSA. The V end was cut by 5 bases, the J end by 3 bases, with 13 bases between.

The V call is TRBV24-1, the J call TRBJ1-4; D is unclear. Between the trimmed V and J ends, which lost 3 bases and 8 bases, there was a span of 9 bases. Germline V gives CDR1 KGHDR, CDR2 SFDVKD. This CDR3 has 13 residues. DNA of the CDR3: TGTGCCACCAGTGATCCGAGGCGGGAAAAACTGTTTTTT. Translation gives CATSDPRREKLFF.

This clone came up once. The V call is TRBV20-1, the J call TRBJ1-2; no definite D call. This CDR3 is built from 11 residues. The germline V gene encodes CDR1 DFQATT and CDR2 SNEGSKA (reference sequence). V lost 6 bases, J lost 8 bases, and 13 bases lay in between. The CDR3 protein is CSAPTLWGYTF. CDR3 DNA sequence: TGCAGTGCCCCCACTTTGTGGGGCTACACCTTC.

The chain has TRBV24-1 and TRBJ1-1; no definite D call. With 7 bases removed from V and 1 base from J, the gap between germline ends came to 9 bases. The CDR3 extends over 13 amino acids. The germline V gene has CDR1 KGHDR and CDR2 SFDVKD. The CDR3 spells CATSTAGNTEAFF. DNA of the CDR3: TGTGCCACCAGCACAGCAGGGAACACTGAAGCTTTCTTT.

This rearrangement joins TRBV24-1 to TRBJ2-5, with D perhaps given as TRBD1 or TRBD2 (6 bases each). V was shortened by 4 bases and J by 2 bases, with 13 bases between the two germline ends. The CDR3 is 15 amino acids. Per the germline V gene, CDR1 is KGHDR and CDR2 is SFDVKD. CDR3 coding DNA: TGTGCCACCAGTGAATCGGGGGCGAGGCAAGAGACCCAGTACTTC. This sequence encodes CATSESGARQETQYF.

The genes are TRBV14 and TRBJ1-1; D is uncertain. This CDR3 is 14 amino acids long. Germline values: CDR1 SGHDN, CDR2 FVKESK. Trimming took 0 bases from V and 7 from J, leaving 12 bases between them. DNA of the CDR3: TGTGCCAGCAGCCAAGAAGCAAGAACAAGTGAAGCTTTCTTT. As protein: CASSQEARTSEAFF.

This chain connects TRBV28 to TRBJ2-7; unclear D gene. This CDR3 has 12 residues. V lost 5 bases and J 0 bases, leaving 5 bases between the germline ends. Germline-derived CDR1 and CDR2 are MDHEN and SYDVKM. The CDR3 DNA reads TGTGCCAGCAGTCCTGGCTCCTACGAGCAGTACGTC. Protein product: CASSPGSYEQYV.